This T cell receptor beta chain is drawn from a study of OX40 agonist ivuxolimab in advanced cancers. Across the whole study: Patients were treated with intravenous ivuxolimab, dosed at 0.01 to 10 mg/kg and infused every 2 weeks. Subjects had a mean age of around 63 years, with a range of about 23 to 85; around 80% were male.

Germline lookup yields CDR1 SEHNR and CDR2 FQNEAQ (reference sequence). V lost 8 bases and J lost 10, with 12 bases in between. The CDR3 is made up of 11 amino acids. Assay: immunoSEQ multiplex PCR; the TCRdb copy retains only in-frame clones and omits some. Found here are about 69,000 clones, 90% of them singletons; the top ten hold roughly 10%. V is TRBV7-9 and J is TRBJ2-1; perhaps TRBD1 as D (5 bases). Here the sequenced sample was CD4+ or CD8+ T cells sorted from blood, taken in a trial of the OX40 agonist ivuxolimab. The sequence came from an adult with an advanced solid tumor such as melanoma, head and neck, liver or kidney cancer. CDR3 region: CASAGIGEQFF. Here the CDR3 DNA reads TGTGCCAGCGCAGGGATTGGGGAGCAGTTCTTC.